This T cell receptor beta chain was sequenced during a study of response to subunit inactivated influenza vaccine. The V end was cut by 3 bases, the J end by 0 bases, with 30 bases between. This CDR3 is built from 21 residues. Germline V CDR1 and CDR2: DFQATT, SNEGSKA (reference sequence). Comments on this clonotype: Its cognate antigen is unknown.

TCRdb itself ran the RT-PCR reads through MiXCR, one entry per CDR3 protein. This table holds some 800,000 distinct CDR3 sequences, 21% found once. Study-wide findings and caveats: Each seasonal influenza vaccination, the authors suggested, recruits few new T cells.

The TCR sequence derives from a man aged 50 or older who received an inactivated influenza vaccine. The source was PBMCs from blood, collected about 5 days after vaccination. V gene TRBV20-1 combines with J gene TRBJ1-5; D gene unclear. Here the CDR3 DNA reads TGCAGTGCTAGGGTCGGGCCGGACTTACTTCGATCGGCGTATAGCAATCAGCCCCAGCATTTT. Amino acid sequence: CSARVGPDLLRSAYSNQPQHF.